This T cell receptor beta chain was obtained from a study of graft-versus-host responses after intestinal transplantation. Across the whole study: Once they had received anti-thymocyte globulin induction, all recipients took tacrolimus and steroids for approximately 3 years. General observations from the study: The marrow of recipients harbored GvH clones, and ileum or blood showed some of them first.

As concerns this clone: The antigen is unknown.

Repertoires were generated with immunoSEQ multiplex PCR, while TCRdb's copy carries only in-frame clones and drops some. The table includes about 19,000 clones, around 80% detected once. V was clipped by 2 bases and J by 2 bases; unmatched bases: 5. The germline gives CDR1 SEHNR, CDR2 FQNEAQ (reference sequence). The CDR3 covers 16 residues. The chain links TRBV7-9 to TRBJ1-3, with 8 bases that match TRBD1. The sequence was obtained from a human patient who received an intestinal transplant, so some T cells may come from the graft donor. Here the sequenced sample was PBMCs, taken 14 days after transplant. The CDR3 reads CASSLWGTGPGNTIYF. Here the CDR3 DNA reads TGTGCCAGCAGCTTATGGGGGACAGGACCTGGAAACACCATATATTTT.